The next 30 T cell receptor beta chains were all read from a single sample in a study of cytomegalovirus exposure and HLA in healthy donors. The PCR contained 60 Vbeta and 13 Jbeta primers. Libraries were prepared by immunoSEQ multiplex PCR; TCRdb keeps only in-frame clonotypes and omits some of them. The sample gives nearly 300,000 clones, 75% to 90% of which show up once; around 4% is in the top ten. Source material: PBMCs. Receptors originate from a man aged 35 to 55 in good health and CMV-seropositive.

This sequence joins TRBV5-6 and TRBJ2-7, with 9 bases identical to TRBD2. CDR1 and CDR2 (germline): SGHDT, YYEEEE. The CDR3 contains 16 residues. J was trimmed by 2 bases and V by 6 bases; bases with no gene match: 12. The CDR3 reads CASIGRGLARTYEQYF. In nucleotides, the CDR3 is TGTGCCAGCATAGGGCGGGGACTAGCACGGACCTACGAGCAGTACTTC.

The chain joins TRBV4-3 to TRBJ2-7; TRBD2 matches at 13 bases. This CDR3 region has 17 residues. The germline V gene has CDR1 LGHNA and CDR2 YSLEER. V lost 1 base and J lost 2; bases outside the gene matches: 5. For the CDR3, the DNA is TGCGCCAGCAGCCAAGTTCCTGGACTAGCGGGGGCCTACGAGCAGTACTTC. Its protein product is CASSQVPGLAGAYEQYF.

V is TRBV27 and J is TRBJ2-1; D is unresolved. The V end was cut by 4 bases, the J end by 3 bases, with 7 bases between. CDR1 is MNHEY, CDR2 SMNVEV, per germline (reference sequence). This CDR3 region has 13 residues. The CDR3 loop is CASSYDNYNEQFF. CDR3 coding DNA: TGTGCCAGCAGTTACGACAACTACAATGAGCAGTTCTTC.

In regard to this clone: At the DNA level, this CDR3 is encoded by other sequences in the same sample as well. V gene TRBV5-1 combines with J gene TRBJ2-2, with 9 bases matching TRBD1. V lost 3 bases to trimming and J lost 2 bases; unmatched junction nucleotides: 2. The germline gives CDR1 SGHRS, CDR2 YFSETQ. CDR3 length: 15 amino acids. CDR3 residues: CASSSGQGNTGELFF. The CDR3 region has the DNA TGCGCCAGCAGCTCGGGACAGGGTAACACCGGGGAGCTGTTTTTT.

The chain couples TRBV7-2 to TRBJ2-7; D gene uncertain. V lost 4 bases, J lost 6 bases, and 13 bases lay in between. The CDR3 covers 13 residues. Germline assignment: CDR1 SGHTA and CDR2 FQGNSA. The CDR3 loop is CASSSPPSPEQYF. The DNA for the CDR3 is TGTGCCAGCAGCTCCCCCCCCTCCCCCGAGCAGTACTTC.

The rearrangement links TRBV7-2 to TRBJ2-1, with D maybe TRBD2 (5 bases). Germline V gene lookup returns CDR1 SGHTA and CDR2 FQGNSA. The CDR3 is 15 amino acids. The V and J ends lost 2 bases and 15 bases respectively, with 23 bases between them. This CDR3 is CASSLPPGSAEGRFF. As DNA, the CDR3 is TGTGCCAGCAGCTTACCCCCGGGGAGCGCCGAAGGGCGGTTCTTC.

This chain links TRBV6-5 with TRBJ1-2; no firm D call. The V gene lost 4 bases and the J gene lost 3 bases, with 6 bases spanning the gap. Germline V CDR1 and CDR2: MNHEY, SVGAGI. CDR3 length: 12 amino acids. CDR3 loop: CASSSRDYGYTF. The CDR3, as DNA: TGTGCCAGCAGTTCGAGGGACTATGGCTACACCTTC.

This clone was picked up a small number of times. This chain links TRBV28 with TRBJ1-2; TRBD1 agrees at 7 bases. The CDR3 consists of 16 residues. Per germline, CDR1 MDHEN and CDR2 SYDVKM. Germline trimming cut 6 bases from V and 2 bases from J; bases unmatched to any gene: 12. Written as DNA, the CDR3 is TGTGCCAGCAGCCCCGTTTCAGGGGGAACAAACTATGGCTACACCTTC. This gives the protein CASSPVSGGTNYGYTF.

This CDR3 is CASSLMRDPYEQYF. CDR3 bases: TGCGCCAGCAGCTTGATGCGGGACCCCTACGAGCAGTACTTC. The rearrangement uses TRBV5-1 and TRBJ2-7; possible D gene TRBD2, 6 bases. Looked up from germline, CDR1 is SGHRS and CDR2 is YFSETQ. There are 14 residues in the CDR3. V dropped 1 base and J dropped 2 bases, with 10 bases sitting between them.

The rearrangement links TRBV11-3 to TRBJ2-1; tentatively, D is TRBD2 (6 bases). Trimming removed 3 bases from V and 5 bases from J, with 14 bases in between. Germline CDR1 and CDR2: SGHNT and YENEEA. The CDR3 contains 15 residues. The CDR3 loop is CASSFTAGRNNEQFF. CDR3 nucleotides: TGTGCCAGCAGCTTTACTGCGGGAAGGAACAATGAGCAGTTCTTC.

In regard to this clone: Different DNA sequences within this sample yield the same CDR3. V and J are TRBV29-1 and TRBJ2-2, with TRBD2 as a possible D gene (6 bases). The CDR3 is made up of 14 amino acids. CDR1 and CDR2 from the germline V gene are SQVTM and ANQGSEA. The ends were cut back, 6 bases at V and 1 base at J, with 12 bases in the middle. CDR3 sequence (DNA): TGCAGCGTCCCCAGGAGGGGGAACACCGGGGAGCTGTTTTTT. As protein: CSVPRRGNTGELFF.

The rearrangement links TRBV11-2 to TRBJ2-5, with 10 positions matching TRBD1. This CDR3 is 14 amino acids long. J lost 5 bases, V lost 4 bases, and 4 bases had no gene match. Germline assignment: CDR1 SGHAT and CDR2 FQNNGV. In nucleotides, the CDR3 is TGTGCCAGCAGCTCCGACAGGGGGCTCGAGACCCAGTACTTC. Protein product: CASSSDRGLETQYF.

The CDR3 region has the DNA TGTGCCAGCAGCCACGCCCTTGGGGCCCCGACAGATACGCAGTATTTT. Translating gives CASSHALGAPTDTQYF. The chain joins TRBV4-2 to TRBJ2-3; a possible D gene is TRBD1 (5 bases). V was trimmed by 3 bases and J by 3 bases, leaving 16 bases between them. This CDR3 contains 16 residues. Germline values: CDR1 LGHNA, CDR2 YNFKEQ.

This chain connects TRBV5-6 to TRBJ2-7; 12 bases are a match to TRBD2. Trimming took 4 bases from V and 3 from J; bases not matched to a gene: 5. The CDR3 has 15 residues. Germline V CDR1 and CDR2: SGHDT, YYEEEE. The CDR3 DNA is TGTGCCAGCAGCGGGCCGGGACTAGCGGGCTACGAGCAGTACTTC. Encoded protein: CASSGPGLAGYEQYF.

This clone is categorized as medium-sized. Here the CDR3 reads CASVGLAGTASTDTQYF. The CDR3, as DNA: TGTGCCAGCGTCGGACTAGCGGGAACCGCTAGCACAGATACGCAGTATTTT. This rearrangement joins TRBV7-9 to TRBJ2-3, with 12 bases that match TRBD2. Germline V lookup: CDR1 SEHNR, CDR2 FQNEAQ (reference sequence). The CDR3 spans 17 residues. The V segment lost 8 bases and the J segment 0 bases; nucleotides outside the gene matches: 9.

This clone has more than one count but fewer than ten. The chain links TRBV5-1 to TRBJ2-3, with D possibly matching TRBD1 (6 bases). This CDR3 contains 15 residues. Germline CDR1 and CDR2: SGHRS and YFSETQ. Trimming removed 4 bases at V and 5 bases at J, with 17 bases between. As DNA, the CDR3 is TGCGCCAGCAGCACGGGACAAAAACAACTAGATACGCAGTATTTT. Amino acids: CASSTGQKQLDTQYF.

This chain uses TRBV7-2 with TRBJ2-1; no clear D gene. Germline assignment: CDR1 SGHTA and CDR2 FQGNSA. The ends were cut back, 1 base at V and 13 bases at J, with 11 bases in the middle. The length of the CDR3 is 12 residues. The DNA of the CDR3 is TGTGCCAGCAGCTTAGTACCTGGCGGTCAGTTCTTC. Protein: CASSLVPGGQFF.

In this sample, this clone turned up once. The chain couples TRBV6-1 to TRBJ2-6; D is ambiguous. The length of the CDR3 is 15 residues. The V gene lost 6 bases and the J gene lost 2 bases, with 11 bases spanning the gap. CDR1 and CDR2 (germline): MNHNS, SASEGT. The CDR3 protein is CASSSRGTGANVLTF. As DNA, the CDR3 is TGTGCCAGCAGCAGTCGAGGCACTGGGGCCAACGTCCTGACTTTC.

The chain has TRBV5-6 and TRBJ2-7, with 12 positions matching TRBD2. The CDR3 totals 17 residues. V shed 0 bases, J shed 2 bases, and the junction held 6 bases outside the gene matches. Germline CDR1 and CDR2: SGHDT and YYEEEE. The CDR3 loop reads CASSLVGTSGLAYEQYF. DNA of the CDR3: TGTGCCAGCAGCTTGGTGGGGACTAGCGGGTTGGCCTACGAGCAGTACTTC.

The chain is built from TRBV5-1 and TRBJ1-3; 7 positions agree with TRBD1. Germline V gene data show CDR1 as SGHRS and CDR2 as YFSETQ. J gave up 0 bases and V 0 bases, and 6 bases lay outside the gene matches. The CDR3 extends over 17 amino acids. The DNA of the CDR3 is TGCGCCAGCAGCTTGGGCCCGGGACAGCACTCTGGAAACACCATATATTTT. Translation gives CASSLGPGQHSGNTIYF.

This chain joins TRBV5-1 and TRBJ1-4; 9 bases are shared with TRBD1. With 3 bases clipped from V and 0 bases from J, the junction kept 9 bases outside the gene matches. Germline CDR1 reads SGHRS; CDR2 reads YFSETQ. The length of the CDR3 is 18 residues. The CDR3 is CASSSTGQGWSTNEKLFF. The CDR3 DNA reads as TGCGCCAGCAGCTCAACGGGACAGGGCTGGTCAACTAATGAAAAACTGTTTTTT.

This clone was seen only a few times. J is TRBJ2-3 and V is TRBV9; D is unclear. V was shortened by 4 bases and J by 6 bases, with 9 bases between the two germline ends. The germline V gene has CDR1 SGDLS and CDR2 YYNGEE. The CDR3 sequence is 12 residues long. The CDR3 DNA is TGTGCCAGCAGCACCCTAGTTGATACGCAGTATTTT. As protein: CASSTLVDTQYF.

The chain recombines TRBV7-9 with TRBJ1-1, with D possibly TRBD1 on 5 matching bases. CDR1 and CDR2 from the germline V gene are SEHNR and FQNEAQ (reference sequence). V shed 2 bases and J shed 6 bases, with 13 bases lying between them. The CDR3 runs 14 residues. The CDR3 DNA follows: TGTGCCAGCAGCTTATCGGCAGGGTTTCCTGAAGCTTTCTTT. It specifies CASSLSAGFPEAFF.

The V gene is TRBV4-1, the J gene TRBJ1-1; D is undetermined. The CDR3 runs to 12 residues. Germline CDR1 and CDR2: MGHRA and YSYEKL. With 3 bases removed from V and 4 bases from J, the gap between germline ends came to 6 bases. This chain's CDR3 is CASSHPSTEAFF. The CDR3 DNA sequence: TGCGCCAGCAGCCACCCGTCCACTGAAGCTTTCTTT.

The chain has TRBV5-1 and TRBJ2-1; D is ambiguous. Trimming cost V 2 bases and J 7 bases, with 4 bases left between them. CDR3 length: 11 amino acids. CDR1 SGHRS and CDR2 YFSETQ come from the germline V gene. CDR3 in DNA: TGCGCCAGCAGCTTCGAGAATGAGCAGTTCTTC. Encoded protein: CASSFENEQFF.

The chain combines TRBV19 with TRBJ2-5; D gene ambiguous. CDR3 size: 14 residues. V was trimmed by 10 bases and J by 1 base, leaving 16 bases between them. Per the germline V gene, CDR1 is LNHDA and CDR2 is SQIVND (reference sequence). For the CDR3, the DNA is TGTGCCACCACTTTTACAGCAGGCCAAGAGACCCAGTACTTC. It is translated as CATTFTAGQETQYF.

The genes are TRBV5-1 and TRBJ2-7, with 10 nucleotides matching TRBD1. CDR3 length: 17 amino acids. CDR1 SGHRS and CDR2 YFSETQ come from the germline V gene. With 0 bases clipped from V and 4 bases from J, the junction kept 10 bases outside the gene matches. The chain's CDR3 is CASSLALGTGDQYEQYF. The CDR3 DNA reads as TGCGCCAGCAGCTTGGCCCTCGGGACAGGGGACCAATACGAGCAGTACTTC.

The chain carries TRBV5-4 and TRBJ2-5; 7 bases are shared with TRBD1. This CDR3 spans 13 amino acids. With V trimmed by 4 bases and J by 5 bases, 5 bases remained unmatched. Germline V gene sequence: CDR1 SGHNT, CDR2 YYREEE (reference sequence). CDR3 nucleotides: TGTGCCAGCAGCCCTGACAGGGTGGAGACCCAGTACTTC. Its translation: CASSPDRVETQYF. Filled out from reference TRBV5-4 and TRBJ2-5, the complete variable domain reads ETGVTQSPTHLIKTRGQQVTLRCSSQSGHNTVSWYQQALGQGPQFIFQYYREEENGRGNFPPRFSGLQFPNYSSELNVNALELDDSALYLCASSPDRVETQYFGPGTRLLVL.

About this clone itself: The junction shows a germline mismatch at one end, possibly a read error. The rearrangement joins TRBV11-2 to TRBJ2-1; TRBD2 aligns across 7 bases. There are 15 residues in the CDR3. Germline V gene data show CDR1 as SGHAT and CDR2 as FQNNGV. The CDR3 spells CASSLDTPSGVFAVF. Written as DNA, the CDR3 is TGTGCCAGCAGCTTAGATACCCCCAGCGGGGTGTTTGCGGTCTTC.

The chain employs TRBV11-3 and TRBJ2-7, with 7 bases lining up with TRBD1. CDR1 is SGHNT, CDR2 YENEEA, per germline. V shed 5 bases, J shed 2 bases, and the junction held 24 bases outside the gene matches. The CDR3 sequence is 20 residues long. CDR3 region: CASSLYPGTATSGRPYEQYF. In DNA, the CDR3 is TGTGCCAGCAGCCTTTACCCCGGGACAGCCACGTCCGGACGGCCCTACGAGCAGTACTTC.